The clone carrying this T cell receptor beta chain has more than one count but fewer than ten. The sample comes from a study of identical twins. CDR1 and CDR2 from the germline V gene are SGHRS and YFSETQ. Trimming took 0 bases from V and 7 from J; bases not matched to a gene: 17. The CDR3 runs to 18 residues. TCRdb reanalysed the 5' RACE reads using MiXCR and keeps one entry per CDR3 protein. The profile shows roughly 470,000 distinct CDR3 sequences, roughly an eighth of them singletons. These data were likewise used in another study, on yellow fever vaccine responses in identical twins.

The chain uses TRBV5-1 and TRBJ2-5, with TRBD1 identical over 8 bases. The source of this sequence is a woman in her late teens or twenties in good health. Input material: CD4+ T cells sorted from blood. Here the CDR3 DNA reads TGCGCCAGCAGCTTGGCCTCGCTACAGACAGGGGAAGAGATGACCCAGTACTTC. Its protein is CASSLASLQTGEEMTQYF.